This is a list of T cell receptor beta chains from one sample in a study of spatial heterogeneity in lung cancer. TCRdb fed the 5' RACE reads into MiXCR, producing one record per CDR3 protein. The repertoire consists of 5,000 to 6,000 distinct CDR3 sequences, with 8.4% occurring once and the leading ten covering roughly a third. This sample comprised lung tumor tissue, obtained at surgery. These receptors were collected from a female donor with early-stage non-small cell lung cancer. Both conserved end residues are part of each CDR3. D genes are given only for firm matches. Clone size appears in some rows only: once, few, many, or a class for an expanded clone.

many	-	TRBJ1-6	TRBV4-1	TGCGCCAGCAGCCAAGATGGCACAGGGCTAAATTCACCCCTCCACTTT	CASSQDGTGLNSPLHF
many	-	TRBJ2-4	TRBV2	TGTGCCAGCAGAGAAGTAGGGGAAAACATTCAGTACTTC	CASREVGENIQYF
many	-	TRBJ2-2	TRBV20-1	TGCAGTGTGGACCACCAGGGTAACCGGGAGCTGTTTTTT	CSVDHQGNRELFF
many	-	TRBJ1-4	TRBV6-6	TGTGCCAGCAGTGACAGCCAGCGCCATGAAAAACTGTTTTTT	CASSDSQRHEKLFF
medium-sized	TRBD1	TRBJ1-5	TRBV27	TGTGCCAGCTCGACAGGGGGTAGCAATCAGCCCCAGCATTTT	CASSTGGSNQPQHF
few	-	TRBJ1-5	TRBV20-1	TGCAGTGCTAGCGGACAGTTCAACAATCAGCCCCAGCATTTT	CSASGQFNNQPQHF
many	TRBD1	TRBJ2-1	TRBV5-6	TGTGCCAGCAGCTCCAGGACAGGTTGGACGAACAATGAGCAGTTCTTC	CASSSRTGWTNNEQFF
many	TRBD1	TRBJ2-7	TRBV29-1	TGCAGCGCCGGGACAGGGGTTTACGAGCAGTACTTC	CSAGTGVYEQYF
-	TRBD1	TRBJ1-5	TRBV12-3/TRBV12-4	TGTGCCAGCAGTTTAGCGCGACAGGGGGAGAGTCAGCCCCAGCATTTT	CASSLARQGESQPQHF
-	TRBD1	TRBJ1-1	TRBV29-1	TGCAGCGTTGAAGATTGGGGACAGGGGGCTCCTGAAGCTTTCTTT	CSVEDWGQGAPEAFF
medium-sized	-	TRBJ2-5	TRBV20-1	TGCAGTGCGTCACCAGCACAAGAGACCCAGTACTTC	CSASPAQETQYF
-	-	TRBJ2-5	TRBV20-1	TGCAGTGCTAGGCAGGGGGGGAAGACCCAGTACTTC	CSARQGGKTQYF
many	-	TRBJ2-3	TRBV6-6	TGTGCCAGCAGTTCAGTTGCAGATACGCAGTATTTT	CASSSVADTQYF
many	-	TRBJ2-6	TRBV28	TGTGCCAGCAGTACGGGTACTGGGGCCAACGTCCTGACTTTC	CASSTGTGANVLTF
many	-	TRBJ1-1	TRBV12-3/TRBV12-4	TGTGCCAGCAGTCCCCGGGTAGGAATGAACACTGAAGCTTTCTTT	CASSPRVGMNTEAFF
many	-	TRBJ1-2	TRBV11-1	TGTGCCAGCGGGGCTTCCTGGGGCTACACCTTC	CASGASWGYTF
many	-	TRBJ1-2	TRBV12-3/TRBV12-4	TGTGCCAGCAGTTTATGGGGAGGGGGTGGCTACACCTTC	CASSLWGGGGYTF
many	-	TRBJ2-7	TRBV18	TGTGCCAGCGCCCTCGCCTCCGACGAGCAGTACTTC	CASALASDEQYF
many	-	TRBJ1-6	TRBV3-1	TGTGCCAGCCGCCCCGGGGCCTATAATTCACCCCTCCACTTT	CASRPGAYNSPLHF
medium-sized	-	TRBJ2-7	TRBV20-1	TGCAGTGCTAGAGATCGGGGCGGGCATACCTACGAGCAGTACTTC	CSARDRGGHTYEQYF
-	TRBD1	TRBJ1-5	TRBV29-1	TGCAGCGTTGCCGGGACAGGAGTCAATCAGCCCCAGCATTTT	CSVAGTGVNQPQHF
many	-	TRBJ2-3	TRBV20-1	TGCAGTGCTAGAGAACAGGGACCGGATACGCAGTATTTT	CSAREQGPDTQYF
many	-	TRBJ1-2	TRBV20-1	TGCAGTGCTAGAGATTCAGGTCAATATGGCTACACCTTC	CSARDSGQYGYTF
-	TRBD1	TRBJ1-2	TRBV5-1	TGCGCCAGCAGCCCTAAACCGGGACAGGGGATTGGCTACACCTTC	CASSPKPGQGIGYTF
many	TRBD2	TRBJ2-7	TRBV20-1	TGCAGTGCTTTCTGGGGAGGGCACGAGCAGTACTTC	CSAFWGGHEQYF
-	-	TRBJ1-5	TRBV27	TGTGCCAGCAGTTTCGGGGCCGACAATCAGCCCCAGCATTTT	CASSFGADNQPQHF
-	-	TRBJ1-1	TRBV6-5	TGTGCCAGCTATTCGGGTCTTGAAGCTTTCTTT	CASYSGLEAFF
-	-	TRBJ2-2	TRBV7-9	TGTGCCAACAGCCCTACCGGGGCGAGGGGTATCGGGGAGCTGTTTTTT	CANSPTGARGIGELFF
many	TRBD1	TRBJ1-1	TRBV7-2	TGTGCCAGCAGCTTAGTCCAGGGGGGCACTGAAGCTTTCTTT	CASSLVQGGTEAFF
many	TRBD1	TRBJ1-5	TRBV20-1	TGCAGTGCTAGAGACGGACAGGGGTATCAGCCCCAGCATTTT	CSARDGQGYQPQHF
few	TRBD1	TRBJ1-5	TRBV20-1	TGCAGTGCTAGAGCTCCGGGACAGAATTATCAGCCCCAGCATTTT	CSARAPGQNYQPQHF
many	-	TRBJ2-6	TRBV10-1	TGCGCCAGCAGTGGGGGGTCAGCCTCTGGGGCCAACGTCCTGACTTTC	CASSGGSASGANVLTF
medium-sized	TRBD2	TRBJ2-3	TRBV20-1	TGCAGTGCAGGACTAGCGGGGGCTAGCACAGATACGCAGTATTTT	CSAGLAGASTDTQYF
many	-	TRBJ1-5	TRBV5-1	TGCGCCAGCAGCTTTAGAGATCAGCCCCAGCATTTT	CASSFRDQPQHF
medium-sized	-	TRBJ2-5	TRBV11-2	TGTGCCAGCAGCTTAGAGGGCAGCTGGGAGACCCAGTACTTC	CASSLEGSWETQYF
many	-	TRBJ2-3	TRBV28	TGTGCCAGCAGGTCCAGTCTTCTTGGGTCCGGGGGCACAGATACGCAGTATTTT	CASRSSLLGSGGTDTQYF
medium-sized	TRBD1	TRBJ1-6	TRBV6-5	TGTGCCAGCAGTTACGGACAGGGGGCCGCTTCACCCCTCCACTTT	CASSYGQGAASPLHF
medium-sized	TRBD1	TRBJ2-1	TRBV24-1	TGTGCCACCAGTGATCCAGGGGGCAATGAGCAGTTCTTC	CATSDPGGNEQFF
many	-	TRBJ1-1	TRBV5-1	TGCGCCAGCAGCACCTCTGAGGCAGGGGAAGCTTTCTTT	CASSTSEAGEAFF
many	TRBD2	TRBJ2-7	TRBV12-3/TRBV12-4	TGTGCCAGCAGTTTGGGGACTAGCGTGTACGAGCAGTACTTC	CASSLGTSVYEQYF